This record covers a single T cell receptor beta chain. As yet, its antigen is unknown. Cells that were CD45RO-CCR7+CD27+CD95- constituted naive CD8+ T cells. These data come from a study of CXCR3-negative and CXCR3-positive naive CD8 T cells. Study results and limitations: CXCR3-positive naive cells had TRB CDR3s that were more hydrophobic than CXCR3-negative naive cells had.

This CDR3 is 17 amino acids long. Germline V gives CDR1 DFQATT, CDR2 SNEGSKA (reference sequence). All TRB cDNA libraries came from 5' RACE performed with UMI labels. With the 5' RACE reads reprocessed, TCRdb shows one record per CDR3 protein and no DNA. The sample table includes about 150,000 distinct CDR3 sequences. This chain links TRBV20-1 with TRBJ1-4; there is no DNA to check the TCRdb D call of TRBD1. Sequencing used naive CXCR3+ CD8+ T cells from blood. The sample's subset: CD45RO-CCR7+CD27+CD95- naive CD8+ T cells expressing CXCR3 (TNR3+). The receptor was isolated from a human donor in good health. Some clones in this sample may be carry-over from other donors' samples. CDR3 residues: CSARDGGTVATNEKLFF.